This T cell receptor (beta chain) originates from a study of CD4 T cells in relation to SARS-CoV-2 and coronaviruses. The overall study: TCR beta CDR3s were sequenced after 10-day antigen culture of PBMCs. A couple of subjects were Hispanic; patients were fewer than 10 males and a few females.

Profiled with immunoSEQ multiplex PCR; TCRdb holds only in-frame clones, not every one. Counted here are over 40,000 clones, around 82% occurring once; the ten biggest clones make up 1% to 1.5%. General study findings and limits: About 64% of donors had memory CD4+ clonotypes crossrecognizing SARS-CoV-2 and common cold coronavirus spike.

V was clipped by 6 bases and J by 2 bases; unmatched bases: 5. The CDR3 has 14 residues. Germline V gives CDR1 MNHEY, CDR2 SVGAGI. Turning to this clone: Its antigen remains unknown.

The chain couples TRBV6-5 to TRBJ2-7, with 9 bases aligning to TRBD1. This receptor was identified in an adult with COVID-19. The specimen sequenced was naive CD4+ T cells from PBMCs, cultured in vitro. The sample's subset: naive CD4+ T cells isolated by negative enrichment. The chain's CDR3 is CASSRDRETYEQYF. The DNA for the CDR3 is TGTGCCAGCAGCCGGGACAGGGAAACCTACGAGCAGTACTTC.